This TCR beta chain was recovered during a study of OX40 agonist ivuxolimab in advanced cancers. A word on this clone: Its matching antigen is unknown.

CDR3 length: 13 residues. Germline CDR1 and CDR2: MDHEN and SYDVKM. The V end lost 6 bases, the J end lost 7 bases, and 13 bases lay between the germline ends. Method: immunoSEQ multiplex PCR; TCRdb's copy keeps in-frame clones and lacks some. This table holds about 80,000 clones, approximately 90% found once. Notes on the study in general: Some patients without response likewise showed low normalized clonal expansion. The study observed clonal expansion of CD4+ and CD8+ blood T cells by week 6 at 0.1 to 3.0 mg/kg.

This sequence was found in an adult with an advanced solid tumor such as melanoma, head and neck, liver or kidney cancer. This chain uses TRBV28 with TRBJ1-5; D not resolved. Source: CD4+ or CD8+ T cells sorted from blood, taken in a trial of the OX40 agonist ivuxolimab. The CDR3 DNA reads as TGTGCCAGCAGGCTCCTGGGATCCCAGCCCCAGCATTTT. Its translation is CASRLLGSQPQHF. The whole variable domain, remainder taken from reference TRBV28 and TRBJ1-5, is DVKVTQSSRYLVKRTGEKVFLECVQDMDHENMFWYRQDPGLGLRLIYFSYDVKMKEKGDIPEGYSVSREKKERFSLILESASTNQTSMYLCASRLLGSQPQHFGDGTRLSIL.